The subject of this entry is one TCR beta chain. Its antigen remains unidentified. This record comes from a study of T cells expressing NK-cell markers. Study-level information: Seven HCMV-seropositive donors and one seronegative donor made up the eight sequenced donors.

Each CDR3 protein gets one entry in TCRdb, which reprocessed the 5' RACE reads and gives no DNA. This sample's table has some 460,000 distinct CDR3 sequences. Study results and limitations: Dominant NKG2C+ clonotypes were found to form roughly 1.0-7.0% of CD8+ T cells in over 5 donors.

The CDR3 sequence is 13 residues long. From germline, CDR1 is SEHNR and CDR2 FQNEAQ (reference sequence). The V and J genes are TRBV7-9 and TRBJ2-5; the TCRdb D gene call, TRBD1, has no DNA to confirm it. The source of this sequence is a woman aged 45-59 years in good health. Sequenced sample: blood T cells: a sorted CD56 or NKG2C T cell subset, CD4+ or CD8+ T cells, or bulk PBMC T cells (not recorded which). The CDR3: CASRRGVQETQYF.